This TCR beta chain stems from a study of T cells after yellow fever vaccination. Across the study: Where fractions had low cell numbers, libraries were prepared from them with the SMART-Seq v4 Ultra Low Input RNA kit.

Study-wide findings and caveats: A secondary response was less intense yet reached its peak sooner, at day 5 versus 15.

The TCR cDNA carried a universal primer site and UMIs from 5'RACE template switching. TCRdb redid the calling of the 5' RACE reads with MiXCR, one entry per CDR3 protein. The table shows some 500,000 distinct CDR3 sequences, with roughly 14% occurring only once. V was clipped by 6 bases and J by 3 bases, with 15 bases between them. This CDR3 comprises 13 residues. Germline CDR1 and CDR2: SQVTM and ANQGSEA. Regarding this clonotype: The antigen remains unidentified.

The chain recombines TRBV29-1 with TRBJ2-7; a weak D match, TRBD2 (6 bases). The sample consisted of PBMCs, taken on the day of the yellow fever booster vaccination. This clonotype originated in a man between 25 and 39 years old who received the YFV17D yellow fever vaccine. The CDR3 is CSVGRPGVYEQYF. CDR3 DNA: TGCAGCGTAGGACGACCGGGGGTCTACGAGCAGTACTTC.